Following are 28 T cell receptor beta chains from one sample sequenced in a study of regulatory T cells in long-lasting Graves disease. Time point defined: newly diagnosed GD, antithyroid drugs for less than 3 months. PBMCs were the source of the RNA used for TCR sequencing. Arm-PCR of CDR3 regions and iRepertoire HTBI primers were the basis on which TCR beta libraries were built. TCRdb independently ran MiXCR on the multiplex PCR reads; one entry per CDR3 protein. The sample consists of 250,000 or so distinct CDR3 sequences, 20% to 25% of them appearing once. Material: peripheral blood mononuclear cells (PBMCs), obtained at new diagnosis, from a patient treated with antithyroid drugs. All receptors come from a female donor with Graves disease.

This clonotype was observed many times. The gene calls are TRBV20-1 and TRBJ1-3; D is unresolved. Germline assignment: CDR1 DFQATT and CDR2 SNEGSKA (reference sequence). Trimming cost V 0 bases and J 0 bases, with 15 bases left between them. The CDR3 consists of 17 residues. CDR3 sequence: CSARDLSRVVSGNTIYF. The CDR3 DNA sequence: TGCAGTGCTAGAGATCTATCGAGGGTTGTCTCTGGAAACACCATATATTTT.

This clonotype was counted ten times or more. The V call is TRBV7-8, the J call TRBJ1-5; D is possibly TRBD1 (5 bases). The CDR3 is 17 amino acids. V was trimmed by 3 bases and J by 3 bases, leaving 18 bases between them. In germline, CDR1 is SGHVS, CDR2 FQNEAQ. The CDR3 sequence is CASSFSTASGHNQPQHF. CDR3 DNA sequence: TGTGCCAGCAGCTTCTCGACAGCCTCGGGGCACAATCAGCCCCAGCATTTT.

This clonotype was seen ten or more times. A single base separates this from a much larger clone, so it may be a read error. The chain employs TRBV28 and TRBJ2-7; the D is unclear. Germline V lookup: CDR1 MDHEN, CDR2 SYDVKM. V lost 3 bases and J 2 bases, leaving 8 bases between the germline ends. This CDR3 comprises 13 residues. CDR3 amino acids: CASSFAATYEQYF. The CDR3 DNA reads as TGTGCCAGCAGTTTCGCAGCGACCTACGAGCAGTACTTC.

To note about this clonotype: A far bigger clonotype differs at one base, so this is likely a read error. J is TRBJ2-1 and V is TRBV5-5; possible D gene TRBD2, 5 bases. The V and J ends lost 2 bases and 12 bases respectively, with 12 bases between them. The germline V gene has CDR1 SGHKS and CDR2 YYEKEE (reference sequence). This CDR3 has 12 amino acids. The CDR3 region has the DNA TGTGCCAGCAGCTTAGTCGGGAAGGCGCAGTTCTTC. As protein: CASSLVGKAQFF.

This chain uses TRBV7-2 with TRBJ2-5, with D possibly matching TRBD2 (7 bases). CDR3 length: 16 residues. Trimming stripped 1 base from V and 2 bases from J, with 14 bases between. CDR1 is SGHTA, CDR2 FQGNSA, per germline. The DNA for the CDR3 is TGTGCCAGCAGCTTAGAGGCGGGGGCCTATCAAGAGACCCAGTACTTC. It codes for CASSLEAGAYQETQYF.

The sample holds many counts of this clonotype. The chain links TRBV7-2 to TRBJ2-2, with D hard to call. From germline, CDR1 is SGHTA and CDR2 FQGNSA. Trimming took 1 base from V and 4 from J, leaving 7 bases between them. CDR3 length: 14 residues. The CDR3, as DNA: TGTGCCAGCAGCTTAGATTTTACCACCGGGGAGCTGTTTTTT. It is translated as CASSLDFTTGELFF. Supplemented by reference TRBV7-2 and TRBJ2-2, the full variable domain reads GAGVSQSPSNKVTEKGKDVELRCDPISGHTALYWYRQSLGQGLEFLIYFQGNSAPDKSGLPSDRFSAERTGGSVSTLTIQRTQQEDSAVYLCASSLDFTTGELFFGEGSRLTVL.

Here the CDR3 DNA reads TGTGCCAGCAGTTTAGCCCGTCAGCCCCAGCATTTT. Translated: CASSLARQPQHF. The rearrangement links TRBV12-3 or TRBV12-4 to TRBJ1-5; D is unresolved. Trimming cost V 0 bases and J 6 bases, with 3 bases left between them. This CDR3 is built from 12 residues.

The V call is TRBV10-2, the J call TRBJ2-5, with 8 nucleotides matching TRBD2. V lost 5 bases and J lost 5; bases outside the gene matches: 4. CDR3 length equals 13 residues. CDR1 WSHSY and CDR2 SAAADI come from the germline V gene. The CDR3 loop is CASSNRGGETQYF. The DNA for the CDR3 is TGCGCCAGCAGTAATCGGGGGGGGGAGACCCAGTACTTC.

A remark on this clonotype: One junction end disagrees with the germline gene, perhaps due to a read error. The chain combines TRBV7-9 with TRBJ1-2, with TRBD1 as a possible D gene (5 bases). From germline, CDR1 is SEHNR and CDR2 FQNEAQ (reference sequence). The CDR3 covers 13 residues. The CDR3 coding sequence is TGTGCCAGCAGAGACAGTGTGACGGGGACTACGGAGTTC. Amino acid sequence: CASRDSVTGTTEF.

Turning to this clonotype: With a much larger clone just one base away, this may be a read error. The rearrangement joins TRBV2 to TRBJ1-2; tentatively, D is TRBD1 (5 bases). Trimming cost V 6 bases and J 2 bases, with 10 bases left between them. Germline lookup yields CDR1 SNHLY and CDR2 FYNNEI. This CDR3 has 13 residues. The CDR3 loop is CASRLGTNYGYTF. The CDR3 nucleotides are TGTGCCAGCAGACTCGGGACCAACTATGGCTACACCTTC.

The sample holds many counts of this clonotype. The chain carries TRBV6-2 or TRBV6-3 and TRBJ1-5, with D unclear. Per germline, CDR1 MNHEY and CDR2 SVGEGT. The CDR3 spans 13 residues. Trimming took off 0 bases at V and 6 bases at J, with 6 bases between the two ends. Here the CDR3 reads CASSYSLAQPQHF. The CDR3 DNA reads as TGTGCCAGCAGTTACTCTCTAGCTCAGCCCCAGCATTTT.

Many counts were recorded for this clonotype. V usage is TRBV6-1 and J usage is TRBJ2-3, with no clear D. Germline V gene lookup returns CDR1 MNHNS and CDR2 SASEGT. The CDR3 sequence is 15 residues long. Trimming took off 6 bases at V and 0 bases at J, with 13 bases between the two ends. The CDR3: CASSAFRPSTDTQYF. The CDR3 coding sequence is TGTGCCAGCAGCGCCTTTAGGCCGAGCACAGATACGCAGTATTTT.

With respect to this clonotype: This likely stems from a read error, as it lies one base from a far larger clone. The rearrangement joins TRBV7-9 to TRBJ2-2; 8 bases are shared with TRBD1. The CDR3 length is 16 residues. Per germline, CDR1 SEHNR and CDR2 FQNEAQ (reference sequence). Here the CDR3 reads CASSLAQPQGAGELSF. In DNA form, the CDR3 reads TGTGCCAGCAGCTTAGCCCAGCCGCAGGGGGCCGGGGAGCTGTCTTTT.

V is TRBV20-1 and J is TRBJ1-6; 8 positions agree with TRBD1. Per germline, CDR1 DFQATT and CDR2 SNEGSKA (reference sequence). J was trimmed by 5 bases and V by 6 bases; bases with no gene match: 12. The CDR3 has 16 residues. The CDR3, as DNA: TGCAGTGCGAAGGGGGCAGGGGGCCGGGATAATTCACCCCTCCACTTT. Translating it yields CSAKGAGGRDNSPLHF.

The sample holds many counts of this clonotype. This chain joins TRBV27 and TRBJ2-3, with D unresolved. Trimming cost V 6 bases and J 4 bases, with 20 bases left between them. This CDR3 comprises 16 residues. Looked up from germline, CDR1 is MNHEY and CDR2 is SMNVEV (reference sequence). The CDR3 DNA sequence: TGTGCCAGCAGCTCCCTCCGGCTCAAATTGTCAGATACGCAGTATTTT. It encodes CASSSLRLKLSDTQYF.

This chain links TRBV3-1 with TRBJ1-4; no reliable D call. V gave up 4 bases and J gave up 3 bases, with 12 bases separating them. The CDR3 sequence is 15 residues long. Germline V gives CDR1 LGHDT, CDR2 YNNKEL (reference sequence). The CDR3 DNA reads as TGTGCCAGCAGCCTTGAGCGGGGATCTAATGAAAAACTGTTTTTT. Its translation is CASSLERGSNEKLFF.

Only a few counts were recorded for this clonotype. This CDR3 reads CAIRSGQNYGYTF. CDR3 nucleotides: TGTGCCATCAGAAGCGGACAGAACTATGGCTACACCTTC. V and J are TRBV10-3 and TRBJ1-2, with a tentative D call TRBD1 (6 bases). Germline V gene sequence: CDR1 ENHRY, CDR2 SYGVKD. The CDR3 loop spans 13 amino acids. V was trimmed by 6 bases and J by 2 bases, leaving 10 bases between them.

The gene calls are TRBV4-1 and TRBJ1-1; the match to TRBD1 covers 8 bases. The germline V gene encodes CDR1 MGHRA and CDR2 YSYEKL. The CDR3 loop spans 16 amino acids. V was pared by 4 bases and J by 1 base, with 8 bases of the junction left unmatched. The CDR3 DNA reads TGCGCCAGCAGCCCAGCAGGGGGCAGAGGGAACACTGAAGCTTTCTTT. It translates to CASSPAGGRGNTEAFF.

This clonotype was counted many times. V is TRBV24-1 and J is TRBJ2-1; 8 bases line up with TRBD2. Germline CDR1 is KGHDR and CDR2 is SFDVKD. The CDR3 has 16 amino acids. Losses at the gene ends were 0 bases for V and 5 bases for J; bases not matched to a gene: 5. The CDR3 protein is CATSDLQGLGDNEQFF. The CDR3 nucleotides read TGTGCCACCAGTGATTTGCAGGGACTAGGGGACAATGAGCAGTTCTTC.

This clonotype came up many times. This chain links TRBV11-2 with TRBJ2-1; D remains unclear. The CDR3 is made up of 12 amino acids. In germline, CDR1 is SGHAT, CDR2 FQNNGV. With 4 bases removed from V and 10 bases from J, the gap between germline ends came to 11 bases. The DNA for the CDR3 is TGTGCCAGCAGCTCTGAGTCCCTCGAGCAGTTCTTC. Translation gives CASSSESLEQFF.

The CDR3 here is CASSYGTGGTEQYF. The CDR3 bases are TGTGCCAGCAGTTATGGGACAGGGGGCACCGAGCAGTACTTC. The J gene is TRBJ2-7, the V gene TRBV2, with 12 nucleotides matching TRBD1. The CDR3 extends over 14 amino acids. Unmatched junction bases numbered 5, after V lost 5 bases and J lost 6 bases. The V gene's germline CDR1 is SNHLY and CDR2 FYNNEI. The full variable domain, completed using reference TRBV2 and TRBJ2-7, is EPEVTQTPSHQVTQMGQEVILRCVPISNHLYFYWYRQILGQKVEFLVSFYNNEISEKSEIFDDQFSVERPDGSNFTLKIRSTKLEDSAMYFCASSYGTGGTEQYFGPGTRLTVT.

In its sample, this clonotype was seen once. This is likely an artifact of a read error, given a far larger clone one base away. This rearrangement joins TRBV11-3 to TRBJ2-3, with D possibly being TRBD1 or TRBD2 (5 bases each). The end of the DNA is better explained by TRBJ2-1, so the J call may be wrong. CDR1 and CDR2 (germline): SGHNT, YENEEA. The CDR3 consists of 11 residues. The CDR3 is CASSYEGQQFF. For the CDR3, the DNA is TGTGCCAGCAGCTACGAGGGACAGCAGTTCTTC.

The V gene is TRBV10-1, the J gene TRBJ2-1; 7 bases align to TRBD2. The length of the CDR3 is 14 residues. Germline CDR1 reads WNHNN; CDR2 reads SYGVQD (reference sequence). J lost 6 bases, V lost 3 bases, and 5 bases had no gene match. The CDR3 nucleotides are TGCGCCAGCAGTGATCGGGCTAGCGGCAATGAGCAGTTCTTC. Amino acid sequence: CASSDRASGNEQFF.

Ten or more counts support this clonotype. The chain employs TRBV20-1 and TRBJ2-1; TRBD2 is a possible D gene (6 bases). This CDR3 comprises 13 residues. The germline V gene encodes CDR1 DFQATT and CDR2 SNEGSKA (reference sequence). Trimming took 1 base from V and 7 from J, leaving 11 bases between them. CDR3 in DNA: TGCAGTGCTAGAGGGGGTAGCGGAAATGAGCAGTTCTTC. Translation: CSARGGSGNEQFF.

The CDR3 is CASSQDGASGAGYSNQPQHF. The CDR3 nucleotides read TGTGCCAGCAGCCAAGATGGGGCGTCGGGGGCAGGGTATAGCAATCAGCCCCAGCATTTT. This chain links TRBV14 with TRBJ1-5; tentatively, D is TRBD1 (6 bases). CDR3 length equals 20 residues. Germline loops: CDR1 SGHDN, CDR2 FVKESK. Trimming stripped 0 bases from V and 0 bases from J, with 21 bases between.

V gene TRBV7-2 combines with J gene TRBJ2-1; 8 bases agree with TRBD2. The CDR3 loop spans 15 amino acids. V lost 2 bases and J lost 6; bases outside the gene matches: 6. Germline lookup yields CDR1 SGHTA and CDR2 FQGNSA. CDR3 nucleotide sequence: TGTGCCAGCAGCTTACCTCCCGGGACTAGCAATGAGCAGTTCTTC. Its translation: CASSLPPGTSNEQFF.

This clonotype was detected many times. The chain uses TRBV10-3 and TRBJ1-1, with D maybe TRBD1 (5 bases). Trimming took off 7 bases at V and 4 bases at J, with 16 bases between the two ends. The CDR3 is made up of 14 amino acids. Germline CDR1 reads ENHRY; CDR2 reads SYGVKD. The CDR3 sequence: CAIKARGPGTEAFF. CDR3 in DNA: TGTGCCATCAAGGCGCGGGGCCCGGGCACTGAAGCTTTCTTT.

This clonotype was detected ten times or more. This chain's CDR3 is CASFQTGAYEQYF. DNA of the CDR3: TGTGCCAGCTTCCAGACAGGGGCGTACGAGCAGTACTTC. The J gene is TRBJ2-7, the V gene TRBV6-1; 8 nucleotides line up with TRBD1. The germline CDR1 and CDR2 sequences are MNHNS and SASEGT. Trimming at V came to 8 bases and at J to 4 bases, leaving 7 bases not matched to a gene. The CDR3 is made up of 13 amino acids.